These T cell receptor beta chains were read from a single sample in a study of T cells in Graves' hyperthyroidism and ophthalmopathy. Via MiXCR, TCRdb re-called the multiplex PCR reads, giving one row per CDR3 protein. The table records about 500,000 distinct CDR3 sequences, approximately 49% of them present only once. The sequenced sample was peripheral blood or thyroid tissue (not recorded which). The receptors were sampled from an adult woman with Graves' disease, either hyperthyroidism or ophthalmopathy (not recorded which). CDR3s include the opening cysteine and the closing phenylalanine or tryptophan. D genes are given only for firm matches. Size tells how often a clone was seen (once, few, many) or the class of an expanded clone, and some rows leave it out.

V gene: TRBV2; J gene: TRBJ2-6; D gene: TRBD1; clone size: once; CDR3 DNA: TGTGCCAGCAGCGAATGGGACAGGGGGTTGTCTGAAGCTTTC; CDR3 protein: CASSEWDRGLSEAF
V gene: TRBV19; J gene: TRBJ1-1; D gene: TRBD1; clone size: NA; CDR3 DNA: TGTGCCAGTAGTACCGGGAGGGGGCTGACTGAAGCTTTCTTT; CDR3 protein: CASSTGRGLTEAFF
V gene: TRBV3-1; J gene: TRBJ1-2; D gene: TRBD1; clone size: NA; CDR3 DNA: TGTGCCAGCAGCCAAGCGTATCACAGGGGCGTCTATGGCTACACCTTC; CDR3 protein: CASSQAYHRGVYGYTF
V gene: TRBV5-1; J gene: TRBJ2-5; D gene: NA; clone size: NA; CDR3 DNA: TGCGCCAGCGGGAAACTAGACCTAAGCGAGACCCAGTACTTC; CDR3 protein: CASGKLDLSETQYF
V gene: TRBV7-6; J gene: TRBJ1-2; D gene: TRBD1; clone size: NA; CDR3 DNA: TGTGCCAGCAGCCACCTACTGGCAGGGGGCCGCTATGGCTACACCTTC; CDR3 protein: CASSHLLAGGRYGYTF
V gene: TRBV19; J gene: TRBJ1-6; D gene: TRBD1; clone size: NA; CDR3 DNA: TGTGCCAGTAGTACCACCACAGGGGGCCCGATTAATTCACCCCTCCACTTT; CDR3 protein: CASSTTTGGPINSPLHF
V gene: TRBV15; J gene: TRBJ2-5; D gene: NA; clone size: NA; CDR3 DNA: TGTGCCACCAGCAGAGATCCGGGGCGGCAAGAGACCCAGTACTTC; CDR3 protein: CATSRDPGRQETQYF
V gene: TRBV7-9; J gene: TRBJ2-2; D gene: TRBD1; clone size: few; CDR3 DNA: TGTGCCAGCAGCCACCGGGACAGGAACTACGAGCAGTTTTTT; CDR3 protein: CASSHRDRNYEQFF
V gene: TRBV29-1; J gene: TRBJ1-2; D gene: TRBD1; clone size: NA; CDR3 DNA: TGCAGCGCAGTCCCGGGACAGGGGGCCGGTAGCGGCTACACCTTC; CDR3 protein: CSAVPGQGAGSGYTF
V gene: TRBV15; J gene: TRBJ1-6; D gene: TRBD1; clone size: few; CDR3 DNA: TGTGCCACCAGCAGGAACAGGGGTTCACCCCTCCACTTT; CDR3 protein: CATSRNRGSPLHF
V gene: TRBV15; J gene: TRBJ2-5; D gene: TRBD2; clone size: once; CDR3 DNA: TGTGCCACCAGCAGAACGTCCGGACTAGCGGAAGAGACCCAGTACTTC; CDR3 protein: CATSRTSGLAEETQYF
V gene: TRBV29-1; J gene: TRBJ1-1; D gene: TRBD1; clone size: NA; CDR3 DNA: TGCAGCGTTGGGTCCAGGGGGCCTCTAAAGACTGAAGCTTTCTTT; CDR3 protein: CSVGSRGPLKTEAFF
V gene: TRBV5-1; J gene: TRBJ1-1; D gene: NA; clone size: many; CDR3 DNA: TGCGCCAGCAGCTTGGGGGTGGGTGGGACTGGGCCCACTGAAGCTTTCTTT; CDR3 protein: CASSLGVGGTGPTEAFF
V gene: TRBV12-3/TRBV12-4; J gene: TRBJ2-7; D gene: NA; clone size: NA; CDR3 DNA: TGTGCCAGCAGCGGGAGAAGGGGATACGAGCAGTACTTC; CDR3 protein: CASSGRRGYEQYF
V gene: TRBV20-1; J gene: TRBJ2-7; D gene: NA; clone size: NA; CDR3 DNA: TGCAGTGCTAAAGACGGAGCGTACGAGCAGTACTTC; CDR3 protein: CSAKDGAYEQYF
V gene: TRBV29-1; J gene: TRBJ2-7; D gene: NA; clone size: many; CDR3 DNA: TGCAGCGTTGAGAGCGCCAACCAAAACTACGAGCAGTACTTC; CDR3 protein: CSVESANQNYEQYF
V gene: TRBV7-9; J gene: TRBJ2-7; D gene: NA; clone size: many; CDR3 DNA: TGTGCCAGCAGCTTAGTCCGGTTCGGCACCTACGAGCAGTACTTC; CDR3 protein: CASSLVRFGTYEQYF
V gene: TRBV25-1; J gene: TRBJ2-2; D gene: NA; clone size: NA; CDR3 DNA: TGTGCCAGCAGTGAATGGGGACATAAGATCGGGGAGCTGTTTTTT; CDR3 protein: CASSEWGHKIGELFF
V gene: TRBV20-1; J gene: TRBJ2-7; D gene: NA; clone size: NA; CDR3 DNA: TGCAGTGCCTTGGGATACTCGACAGGAAACCCCTACGAGCAGTACTTC; CDR3 protein: CSALGYSTGNPYEQYF
V gene: TRBV5-3; J gene: TRBJ2-5; D gene: NA; clone size: NA; CDR3 DNA: TGTGCCAGAAGGCCGGGGGCAGAGACCCAGTACTTC; CDR3 protein: CARRPGAETQYF
V gene: TRBV29-1; J gene: TRBJ1-2; D gene: TRBD1; clone size: few; CDR3 DNA: TGCAGCGTTGAAGAAGACAGGGCTCCCCGCTATGGCTACACCTTC; CDR3 protein: CSVEEDRAPRYGYTF
V gene: TRBV10-3; J gene: TRBJ2-3; D gene: NA; clone size: many; CDR3 DNA: TGTGCCATCAGGTCCGGGACCCTCACAGATACGCAGTATTTT; CDR3 protein: CAIRSGTLTDTQYF
V gene: TRBV2; J gene: TRBJ2-2; D gene: NA; clone size: NA; CDR3 DNA: TGTGCCAGCAACCCCACAGGGGAGCTGTTTTTT; CDR3 protein: CASNPTGELFF
V gene: TRBV29-1; J gene: TRBJ2-7; D gene: NA; clone size: few; CDR3 DNA: TGCAGCGTTGTCATCTCCTACGAGCAGTACTTC; CDR3 protein: CSVVISYEQYF
V gene: TRBV6-6; J gene: TRBJ2-7; D gene: NA; clone size: NA; CDR3 DNA: TGTGCCAGCAGGGCGCTGGACAGTTTCTACGAGCAGTACTTC; CDR3 protein: CASRALDSFYEQYF
V gene: TRBV15; J gene: TRBJ2-5; D gene: NA; clone size: once; CDR3 DNA: TGTGCCACCAGCAGGCTAACAGGGACAGAGACCCAGTACTTC; CDR3 protein: CATSRLTGTETQYF
V gene: TRBV15; J gene: TRBJ2-7; D gene: NA; clone size: NA; CDR3 DNA: TGTGCCACCAGCAGAGAAAGGCAGGGGAGCTACGAGCGGTACTTC; CDR3 protein: CATSRERQGSYERYF
V gene: TRBV7-9; J gene: TRBJ2-3; D gene: NA; clone size: NA; CDR3 DNA: TGTGCCAGCCGCTTCGACACATTCACAGATACGCAGTATTTT; CDR3 protein: CASRFDTFTDTQYF
V gene: TRBV7-2; J gene: TRBJ1-2; D gene: NA; clone size: NA; CDR3 DNA: TGTGCCAGCAGCTTAGCCACAGTTAGCTATGGCTACACCTTC; CDR3 protein: CASSLATVSYGYTF
V gene: TRBV4-1; J gene: TRBJ1-2; D gene: TRBD1; clone size: NA; CDR3 DNA: TGCGCCAGCAGCCAGATGGGACAGCTGAACTATGGCTACACCTTC; CDR3 protein: CASSQMGQLNYGYTF
V gene: TRBV29-1; J gene: TRBJ1-1; D gene: NA; clone size: few; CDR3 DNA: TGCAGCGTTGAAGGAACGAACACTGAAGCTTTCTTT; CDR3 protein: CSVEGTNTEAFF
V gene: TRBV11-2; J gene: TRBJ2-2; D gene: NA; clone size: many; CDR3 DNA: TGTGCCAGCACCTTGAGGGGCGCGAACACCGGGGAGCTGTTTTTT; CDR3 protein: CASTLRGANTGELFF
V gene: TRBV20-1; J gene: TRBJ2-5; D gene: NA; clone size: many; CDR3 DNA: TGCAGTGCTCGTACCGTCCGGCAAGAGACCCAGTACTTC; CDR3 protein: CSARTVRQETQYF
V gene: TRBV5-4; J gene: TRBJ1-1; D gene: NA; clone size: NA; CDR3 DNA: TGTGCCAGCAGGCCGGCGGGGCCGAACACTGAAGCTTTCTTT; CDR3 protein: CASRPAGPNTEAFF
V gene: TRBV12-3/TRBV12-4; J gene: TRBJ1-1; D gene: NA; clone size: NA; CDR3 DNA: TGTGCCAGCAGTTCGGGGACAAGGAACACTGAAGCTTTCTTT; CDR3 protein: CASSSGTRNTEAFF
V gene: TRBV29-1; J gene: TRBJ2-3; D gene: TRBD2; clone size: NA; CDR3 DNA: TGCAGCGTTGAAAGACTAGCGGGAGGAGGAGATACGCAGTATTTT; CDR3 protein: CSVERLAGGGDTQYF
V gene: TRBV12-3/TRBV12-4; J gene: TRBJ1-2; D gene: NA; clone size: NA; CDR3 DNA: TGTGCCAGCAGTCCCATATATGGCTACACCTTC; CDR3 protein: CASSPIYGYTF
V gene: TRBV7-2; J gene: TRBJ2-7; D gene: NA; clone size: many; CDR3 DNA: TGTGCCAGCAGCATTTCGATCCGGGAAGAGCAGTACTTC; CDR3 protein: CASSISIREEQYF
V gene: TRBV7-2; J gene: TRBJ1-5; D gene: NA; clone size: few; CDR3 DNA: TGTGCCAGCAGCAGTATGGGGAATCAGCCCCAGCATTTT; CDR3 protein: CASSSMGNQPQHF
V gene: TRBV10-3; J gene: TRBJ1-2; D gene: TRBD1; clone size: NA; CDR3 DNA: TGTGCCATCAGTGGCCGACAGGGCAACTATGGCTACACCTTC; CDR3 protein: CAISGRQGNYGYTF
V gene: TRBV7-2; J gene: TRBJ2-1; D gene: NA; clone size: NA; CDR3 DNA: TGTGCCAGCAGCTCAGATCATGAGCAGTTCTTC; CDR3 protein: CASSSDHEQFF
V gene: TRBV20-1; J gene: TRBJ1-4; D gene: TRBD1; clone size: once; CDR3 DNA: TGCAGTGCCCCGGACAGGGGGGCCTGGGGAAAACTGTTTTTT; CDR3 protein: CSAPDRGAWGKLFF
V gene: TRBV20-1; J gene: TRBJ2-7; D gene: NA; clone size: many; CDR3 DNA: TGCAGTGCTAGGGGCGGGGTCGGCCCACCATACGAGCAGTACTTC; CDR3 protein: CSARGGVGPPYEQYF
V gene: TRBV5-4; J gene: TRBJ2-5; D gene: TRBD1; clone size: NA; CDR3 DNA: TGTGCCAGCAGCATACAGGGGGCGCGGGAGACCCAGTACTTC; CDR3 protein: CASSIQGARETQYF
V gene: TRBV15; J gene: TRBJ2-2; D gene: TRBD2; clone size: few; CDR3 DNA: TGTGCCACCAGCCCACAAGCGGGAGGGACCGGGGAGCTGTTTTTT; CDR3 protein: CATSPQAGGTGELFF
V gene: TRBV29-1; J gene: TRBJ1-2; D gene: NA; clone size: few; CDR3 DNA: TGCAGCGCCAGCAGTTTCAGGGTGAGTGGCTACACCTTC; CDR3 protein: CSASSFRVSGYTF
V gene: TRBV30; J gene: TRBJ2-7; D gene: TRBD1; clone size: NA; CDR3 DNA: TGTGCCTCCCGGACAGGTCCCTACGAGCAGTACTTC; CDR3 protein: CASRTGPYEQYF